This TCR beta chain originates from a study of cytomegalovirus exposure and HLA in healthy donors. The CDR3 consists of 15 residues. Germline V CDR1 and CDR2: SGHRS, YFSETQ. Trimming took 0 bases from V and 2 from J, leaving 10 bases between them. The PCR employed 60 Vbeta primers together with 13 Jbeta primers. Sequencing was performed with immunoSEQ multiplex PCR; in TCRdb, only in-frame clones are kept and a portion is missing. The sample records roughly 120,000 clones, more than 65% being singletons. The source of this sequence is a woman between 40 and 55 years old in good health and CMV-seropositive. The sequencing input was PBMCs. J is TRBJ2-3 and V is TRBV5-1; a weak D match, TRBD2 (6 bases). The DNA of the CDR3 is TGCGCCAGCAGCTTGGAGACGGGAGTCACAGATACGCAGTATTTT. It codes for CASSLETGVTDTQYF.